Listed below are T cell receptor beta chains from one sample, sequenced in a study of T cells expressing NK-cell markers. TCRdb reworked the 5' RACE reads into one entry per CDR3 protein, no DNA. The sample table sets out about 460,000 distinct CDR3 sequences. Sequenced input: blood T cells: a sorted CD56 or NKG2C T cell subset, CD4+ or CD8+ T cells, or bulk PBMC T cells (not recorded which). The receptors originated from a woman in her fifties or sixties in good health. CDR3s include the opening cysteine and the closing phenylalanine or tryptophan.

v_call,j_call,cdr3_aa
TRBV27,TRBJ2-2,CASSLHDRALTGELFF
TRBV5-1,TRBJ1-2,CASSQDRPYGYTF
TRBV12-3/TRBV12-4,TRBJ2-3,CASSPGTGGTDTQYF
TRBV5-5,TRBJ2-3,CASSRQGSEPYTQYF
TRBV27,TRBJ2-3,CASTLRVAQDTQYF
TRBV20-1,TRBJ1-1,CSARGPVAAEAFF
TRBV7-9,TRBJ2-1,CASSQLNTLYNEQFF
TRBV12-3/TRBV12-4,TRBJ2-5,CASSLYRGRRETQYF
TRBV6-1,TRBJ1-5,CASSAGDRSNQPQHF
TRBV5-6,TRBJ2-2,CASKSGRTTGELFF
TRBV29-1,TRBJ2-1,CSVRHNNEQFF
TRBV7-6,TRBJ2-1,CASSIGLAGTHNEQFF
TRBV7-3,TRBJ2-3,CASRDQPGPDTQYF
TRBV12-3/TRBV12-4,TRBJ2-1,CATGAGGRFNEQFF
TRBV7-9,TRBJ2-1,CASSYPGRAIPSEQFF
TRBV5-1,TRBJ2-3,CASSFSGRPGGDTQYF
TRBV12-5,TRBJ2-2,CASGLPSGTLLPGELFF
TRBV10-2,TRBJ1-2,CASSGQETNYGYTF
TRBV5-1,TRBJ2-2,CASSLDPSTGELFF
TRBV2,TRBJ2-7,CASSRTSALRQYF
TRBV24-1,TRBJ2-1,CATSDHTSGVYNEQFF
TRBV10-3,TRBJ1-1,CAINEGNTEAFF
TRBV20-1,TRBJ1-5,CSALPGQGSNQPQHF
TRBV27,TRBJ1-5,CASSLAGRNQPQHF
TRBV4-1,TRBJ1-1,CASSQEKSSGDLEAFF
TRBV28,TRBJ1-4,CASSSRTLGVEKLFF
TRBV18,TRBJ2-3,CASSPRSGRTDTQYF
TRBV3-1,TRBJ2-6,CASSPWTGTSGANVLTF
TRBV12-3/TRBV12-4,TRBJ2-7,CASSADRVPYEQYF
TRBV29-1,TRBJ2-5,CGADDRGETQYF
TRBV6-1,TRBJ1-1,CASSLKLENTEAFF
TRBV5-1,TRBJ1-1,CASSFGRELNTEAFF
TRBV12-3/TRBV12-4,TRBJ2-5,CASTFSGRAGETQYF
TRBV14,TRBJ2-5,CASSQALPIQETQYF
TRBV5-5,TRBJ2-5,CASSLSRGEETQYF
TRBV7-9,TRBJ2-5,CASSSQFSSGQETQYF
TRBV20-1,TRBJ2-5,CSARDSLGLLSRETQYF
TRBV28,TRBJ2-1,CASSSTFLAGGPGYEQFF
TRBV6-2/TRBV6-3,TRBJ1-1,CASRITGGTEAFF
TRBV3-1,TRBJ2-6,CASSQRKQDGANVLTF
TRBV5-1,TRBJ2-3,CASSSYTDTQYF
TRBV12-3/TRBV12-4,TRBJ2-1,CASSPTTGSSYNEQFF
TRBV3-1,TRBJ2-2,CASSPPHLMGAGELFF
TRBV28,TRBJ2-1,CASTPPGLRWGEQFF
TRBV29-1,TRBJ2-3,CSVEDPILADTDTQYF
TRBV19,TRBJ2-1,CASSRVGVGEQFF
TRBV20-1,TRBJ1-1,CSARDPPEAFF
TRBV21-1,TRBJ2-7,CASSIRGRAYEQCF
TRBV20-1,TRBJ2-2,CSATRTDPGELFF
TRBV11-1,TRBJ1-1,CASSFTELRWAEAFF
TRBV14,TRBJ1-1,CASRRGISTEAFF
TRBV4-1,TRBJ2-5,CASSQEGTGILETQYF
TRBV14,TRBJ2-2,CASRRSLGLAGAGELFF
TRBV20-1,TRBJ2-1,CSAHLAGLRYEQFF
TRBV20-1,TRBJ2-1,CSATDRTQAQSAEQFF
TRBV27,TRBJ1-2,CATHRTGLDGYTF
TRBV4-1,TRBJ2-3,CASSPALETDTQYF